This TCR beta chain was identified in a study of blood T cell repertoires in COVID-19. Turning to the study itself: T cells, B-cell-depleted T cells, or PBMCs provided the cDNA or gDNA that served as material.

Each participant's cohort was designated according to participant-reported clinical history. Individuals in the exposed group had encountered a COVID-19 case within 2 weeks preceding study entry. Original processing methods: Reference gene primer amplification gave estimated nucleated cell counts. TCRdb's copy holds only in-frame clones and misses some; the assay was immunoSEQ multiplex PCR. V, J and clone size derive from that table, while D and trimming were established from the DNA sequence. The sample lists 250,000 or so clones; around 90% were seen once. CDR3 size: 18 residues. Losses at the gene ends were 2 bases for V and 1 base for J; bases not matched to a gene: 14. Looked up from germline, CDR1 is MNHNS and CDR2 is SASEGT.

The sequencing input was PBMCs or T cells enriched from blood (not recorded which). V gene TRBV6-1 combines with J gene TRBJ2-7; 7 bases align to TRBD2. The sequence came from a man aged 35-49 years who had been exposed to COVID-19. The CDR3 is CASSERQAGAVPSYEQYF. DNA of the CDR3: TGTGCCAGCAGTGAACGGCAGGCGGGAGCTGTTCCGTCCTACGAGCAGTACTTC.